Below are 22 T cell receptor beta chains sequenced from a single sample in a study of Ad26.COV2.S vaccination and SARS-CoV-2 variants. The data were produced by immunoSEQ multiplex PCR, yet TCRdb's version contains in-frame clones alone and is incomplete. The sample has some 450,000 clones; about 92% are singletons. The treatment here: about 20 received Ad26.COV2.S at low or high dose, single or two shots; roughly five received placebo; per-sample allocation not given. Samples analyzed were those drawn on day 63 after the first vaccine or placebo injection. The sample in question was peripheral blood, obtained in a trial of Ad26.COV2.S vaccine versus placebo. These receptors were taken from a person between 18 and 60 years old who received the Ad26.COV2.S COVID-19 vaccine or a placebo.

This chain links TRBV4-1 with TRBJ1-6; TRBD1 matches at 8 bases. Trimming at V came to 2 bases and at J to 0 bases, leaving 6 bases not matched to a gene. Germline values: CDR1 MGHRA, CDR2 YSYEKL. The CDR3 spans 18 residues. CDR3 DNA sequence: TGCGCCAGCAGCCAAAATACAGGGGGAGACTCCTATAATTCACCCCTCCACTTT. Protein: CASSQNTGGDSYNSPLHF.

The chain's CDR3 is CASSSQPATNEKLFF. CDR3 bases: TGTGCCAGTAGTTCGCAGCCTGCAACTAATGAAAAACTGTTTTTT. This chain links TRBV19 with TRBJ1-4; D call uncertain. The germline gives CDR1 LNHDA, CDR2 SQIVND (reference sequence). V lost 5 bases to trimming and J lost 0 bases, with 10 bases between them. The CDR3 is 15 residues long. Drawing the rest from reference TRBV19 and TRBJ1-4, the complete variable domain is DGGITQSPKYLFRKEGQNVTLSCEQNLNHDAMYWYRQDPGQGLRLIYYSQIVNDFQKGDIAEGYSVSREKKESFPLTVTSAQKNPTAFYLCASSSQPATNEKLFFGSGTQLSVL.

J is TRBJ1-2 and V is TRBV5-8; 10 bases are a match to TRBD1. V dropped 6 bases and J dropped 5; count of bases not matched to a gene: 7. The V gene's germline CDR1 is SGHTS and CDR2 YDEGEE. This CDR3 has 14 residues. The CDR3 protein is CASNDRGRGYGYTF. In nucleotides, the CDR3 is TGTGCCAGCAACGACAGGGGGCGAGGTTATGGCTACACCTTC.

The V call is TRBV7-9, the J call TRBJ2-2, with D unclear. The CDR3 consists of 15 residues. CDR1 and CDR2 (germline): SEHNR, FQNEAQ (reference sequence). Trimming cost V 3 bases and J 2 bases, with 10 bases left between them. The DNA for the CDR3 is TGTGCCAGCAGCTTTGTTTTGAGCAACACCGGGGAGCTGTTTTTT. Its translation is CASSFVLSNTGELFF.

The chain combines TRBV30 with TRBJ2-1, with unresolved D. CDR1 is GTSNPN, CDR2 SVGIG, per germline (reference sequence). The V and J ends lost 0 bases and 6 bases respectively, with 6 bases between them. The CDR3 contains 12 residues. CDR3 nucleotides: TGTGCCTGGAGTGTACAAGGCAATGAGCAGTTCTTC. As protein: CAWSVQGNEQFF.

The chain joins TRBV19 to TRBJ1-2; no definite D call. This CDR3 has 16 residues. Germline assignment: CDR1 LNHDA and CDR2 SQIVND (reference sequence). Trimming shortened V by 0 bases and J by 2 bases, and 13 bases separated the two germline ends. Here the CDR3 reads CASSIEEERGNYGYTF. CDR3 sequence (DNA): TGTGCCAGTAGTATAGAGGAGGAACGGGGAAACTATGGCTACACCTTC.

The chain uses TRBV13 and TRBJ1-5; D gene uncertain. The V end was cut by 1 base, the J end by 4 bases, with 5 bases between. This CDR3 comprises 13 residues. Germline CDR1 PRHDT, CDR2 FYEKMQ (reference sequence). The CDR3 reads CASSLAGNQPQHF. The CDR3 DNA is TGTGCCAGCAGCTTAGCCGGGAATCAGCCCCAGCATTTT.

This clone was seen just once. This chain links TRBV7-8 with TRBJ2-7, with D possibly matching TRBD1 (6 bases). Trimming took 5 bases from V and 1 from J, leaving 21 bases between them. The CDR3 runs to 17 residues. Germline V lookup: CDR1 SGHVS, CDR2 FQNEAQ. DNA of the CDR3: TGTGCCAGCAGCCCCCGGACAGTCCAGCCTCGATCCTACGAGCAGTACTTC. This translates into CASSPRTVQPRSYEQYF.

The chain carries TRBV10-3 and TRBJ2-3; TRBD2 agrees at 9 bases. The V and J ends lost 2 bases and 1 base, in that order; junction bases with no gene match: 4. This CDR3 region has 16 residues. Germline values: CDR1 ENHRY, CDR2 SYGVKD. CDR3 nucleotide sequence: TGTGCCATCAGTGAGGGGATAGCGGGGGGCACAGATACGCAGTATTTT. This sequence encodes CAISEGIAGGTDTQYF.

The rearrangement uses TRBV29-1 and TRBJ2-3; D gene unclear. CDR3 length: 12 residues. Germline CDR1 is SQVTM and CDR2 is ANQGSEA. Trimming took 5 bases from V and 1 from J, leaving 7 bases between them. CDR3 loop: CSVLVGTDTQYF. The CDR3 DNA is TGCAGCGTTTTAGTGGGCACAGATACGCAGTATTTT.

The chain employs TRBV30 and TRBJ2-1; 8 bases fit TRBD1. The CDR3 contains 14 residues. CDR1 is GTSNPN, CDR2 SVGIG, per germline (reference sequence). The junction had 9 bases not matched to a gene; V was cut back by 2 bases and J by 9 bases. The CDR3 loop reads CAWSSQGGVGEQFF. The CDR3, as DNA: TGTGCCTGGAGTTCACAGGGGGGCGTTGGTGAGCAGTTCTTC.

The genes are TRBV5-1 and TRBJ2-3; 11 bases map to TRBD1. Germline loops: CDR1 SGHRS, CDR2 YFSETQ. V lost 1 base to trimming and J lost 4 bases; unmatched junction nucleotides: 5. The CDR3 extends over 16 amino acids. This chain's CDR3 is CASSLPGTGGPDTQYF. The CDR3 nucleotides are TGCGCCAGCAGCTTGCCCGGGACAGGGGGACCAGATACGCAGTATTTT.

This chain connects TRBV28 to TRBJ2-4; 8 bases are shared with TRBD1. The CDR3 extends over 14 amino acids. V lost 0 bases, J lost 7 bases, and 2 bases stayed unmatched. CDR1 and CDR2 from the germline V gene are MDHEN and SYDVKM. The chain's CDR3 is CASSLWDRVNIQYF. In DNA form, the CDR3 reads TGTGCCAGCAGTTTATGGGACAGGGTGAACATTCAGTACTTC.

Of note for this clone: The same CDR3 arises from other DNA sequences in this sample as well. The chain employs TRBV29-1 and TRBJ2-5; D possibly corresponds to TRBD1 (6 bases). This CDR3 spans 11 amino acids. Germline CDR1 reads SQVTM; CDR2 reads ANQGSEA. V was shortened by 4 bases and J by 5 bases, with 8 bases between the two germline ends. CDR3 residues: CSVGQGETQYF. The CDR3 DNA is TGCAGCGTTGGCCAGGGGGAGACCCAGTACTTC. Variable domain in full (rest from reference TRBV29-1 and TRBJ2-5): SAVISQKPSRDICQRGTSLTIQCQVDSQVTMMFWYRQQPGQSLTLIATANQGSEATYESGFVIDKFPISRPNLTFSTLTVSNMSPEDSSIYLCSVGQGETQYFGPGTRLLVL.

V is TRBV13 and J is TRBJ2-7, with 9 bases that match TRBD1. The CDR3 runs to 14 residues. With 5 bases clipped from V and 2 bases from J, the junction kept 4 bases outside the gene matches. Germline values: CDR1 PRHDT, CDR2 FYEKMQ (reference sequence). CDR3 nucleotides: TGTGCCAGCAGCGCACAGGGGGCCACCTACGAGCAGTACTTC. As protein: CASSAQGATYEQYF.

CDR3 region: CASSHVNSPLHF. The CDR3 region has the DNA TGTGCCAGCAGCCACGTAAACTCACCCCTCCACTTT. The V call is TRBV7-8, the J call TRBJ1-6; D uncertain. CDR1 SGHVS and CDR2 FQNEAQ come from the germline V gene. The V gene lost 5 bases and the J gene lost 10 bases, with 9 bases spanning the gap. The length of the CDR3 is 12 residues. The full variable domain, its missing parts supplied by reference TRBV7-8 and TRBJ1-6, is GAGVSQSPRYKVAKRGQDVALRCDPISGHVSLFWYQQALGQGPEFLTYFQNEAQLDKSGLPSDRFFAERPEGSVSTLKIQRTQQEDSAVYLCASSHVNSPLHFGNGTRLTVT.

Comment on this clone: This sample also contains other DNA sequences that code for the same CDR3. This chain joins TRBV6-1 and TRBJ2-7, with TRBD2 identical over 14 bases. Trimming took 0 bases from V and 4 from J; bases not matched to a gene: 2. This CDR3 is built from 16 residues. CDR1 MNHNS and CDR2 SASEGT come from the germline V gene. CDR3 loop: CASSEAGLAGGYEQYF. As DNA, the CDR3 is TGTGCCAGCAGTGAAGCAGGACTAGCGGGAGGTTACGAGCAGTACTTC.

The chain couples TRBV2 to TRBJ2-3, with D perhaps TRBD2 (6 bases). The CDR3 has 14 amino acids. Germline CDR1 SNHLY, CDR2 FYNNEI. V was pared by 5 bases and J by 5 bases, with 14 bases between. The CDR3 sequence is CASSRDSPRDTQYF. The DNA for the CDR3 is TGTGCCAGCAGTCGGGACTCCCCCCGAGATACGCAGTATTTT. Together with reference TRBV2 and TRBJ2-3, the CDR3 gives the full variable domain: EPEVTQTPSHQVTQMGQEVILRCVPISNHLYFYWYRQILGQKVEFLVSFYNNEISEKSEIFDDQFSVERPDGSNFTLKIRSTKLEDSAMYFCASSRDSPRDTQYFGPGTRLTVL.

The rearrangement joins TRBV27 to TRBJ2-3; D gene ambiguous. CDR3 length: 17 residues. The germline CDR1 and CDR2 sequences are MNHEY and SMNVEV (reference sequence). The ends were cut back, 2 bases at V and 4 bases at J, with 19 bases in the middle. CDR3 coding DNA: TGTGCCAGCAGTTTAAAATTGAGCAAGAGATCACCAGATACGCAGTATTTT. It specifies CASSLKLSKRSPDTQYF.

As to this clone: Other DNA sequences within the sample encode an identical CDR3. V gene TRBV15 combines with J gene TRBJ2-5; the match to TRBD2 covers 13 bases. CDR1 and CDR2 from the germline V gene are LNHNV and YYDKDF (reference sequence). Unmatched junction bases numbered 0, after V lost 1 base and J lost 1 base. The CDR3 has 16 amino acids. The CDR3 region has the DNA TGTGCCACCAGCAGAGGGACTAGCGGGAGCCAAGAGACCCAGTACTTC. This gives the protein CATSRGTSGSQETQYF.

The gene calls are TRBV19 and TRBJ2-7, with 9 bases lining up with TRBD1. Germline V gene lookup returns CDR1 LNHDA and CDR2 SQIVND (reference sequence). J gave up 4 bases and V 3 bases, and 7 bases lay outside the gene matches. CDR3 size: 15 residues. The CDR3 spells CASSIGSGQGYEQYF. For the CDR3, the DNA is TGTGCCAGTAGTATTGGTTCGGGACAGGGATACGAGCAGTACTTC.

The chain links TRBV19 to TRBJ2-7, with 7 bases fitting TRBD1. The V and J ends lost 3 bases and 7 bases, in that order; junction bases with no gene match: 6. Per germline, CDR1 LNHDA and CDR2 SQIVND (reference sequence). The CDR3 is made up of 13 amino acids. The CDR3 DNA follows: TGTGCCAGTAGTATGACAGGGATGAGGGAGCAGTACTTC. Translation: CASSMTGMREQYF.